The entry below gives a single T cell receptor beta chain sequence along with its context. Its antigen is as yet unknown. This CDR3 is 14 amino acids long. Trimming cost V 4 bases and J 4 bases, with 15 bases left between them. CDR1 is SGDLS and CDR2 is YYNGEE in the germline V gene. The entry originates in a study of T-cell memory formation after mild COVID-19. Study-wide results and limits: The finding that pre-infection memory included some responding clones suggested that cross-reactive memory joined. Mainly in CM and EM were contracting CD4+ clones; CD8+ were in EMRA.

Each CDR3 protein gets one entry after TCRdb re-called the 5' RACE reads with MiXCR. Of approximately 240,000 distinct CDR3 sequences in the sample, roughly 15% are singletons; the top ten hold 3.5%. Sequences were obtained from PBMCs or a T cell subset sorted from them (not recorded which). The sequence was collected from a young man who had mild COVID-19 (a few samples of this study predate the infection). Cell type and time point are not known. The genes are TRBV9 and TRBJ2-7; D is possibly TRBD1 (6 bases). CDR3 sequence: CASSPHLQGYEQYV. The DNA of the CDR3 is TGTGCCAGCAGCCCACACCTACAGGGTTACGAGCAGTACGTC.